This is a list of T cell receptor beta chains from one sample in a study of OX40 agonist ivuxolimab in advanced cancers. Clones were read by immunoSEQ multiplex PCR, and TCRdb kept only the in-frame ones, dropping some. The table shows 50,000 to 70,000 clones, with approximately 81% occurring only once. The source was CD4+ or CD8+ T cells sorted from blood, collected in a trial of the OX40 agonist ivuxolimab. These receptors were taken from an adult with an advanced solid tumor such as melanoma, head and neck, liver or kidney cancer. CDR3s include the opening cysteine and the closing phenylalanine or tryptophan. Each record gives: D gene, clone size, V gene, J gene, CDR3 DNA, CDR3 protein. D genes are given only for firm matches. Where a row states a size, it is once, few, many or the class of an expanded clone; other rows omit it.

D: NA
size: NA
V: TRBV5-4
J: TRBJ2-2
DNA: TGTGCCAGCAGCTTGGGCGGGGGCCCCGGGACCGGGGAGCTGTTTTTT
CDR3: CASSLGGGPGTGELFF

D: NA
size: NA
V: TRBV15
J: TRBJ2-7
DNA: TGTGCCACCTCTAAGTATGCAGGGGCCTACGAGCAGTACTTC
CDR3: CATSKYAGAYEQYF

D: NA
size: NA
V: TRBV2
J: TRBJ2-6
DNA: TGTGCCAGCAGCGGGGTGGACCCTCGCTCTGGGGCCAACGTCCTGACTTTC
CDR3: CASSGVDPRSGANVLTF

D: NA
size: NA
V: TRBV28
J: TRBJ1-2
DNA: TGTGCCAGCAGTTCCCTCGGGGCCAGCTATGGCTACACCTTC
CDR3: CASSSLGASYGYTF

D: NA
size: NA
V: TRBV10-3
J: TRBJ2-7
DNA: TGTGCCAACGGGCCTAGCTCCTACGAGCAGTACTTC
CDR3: CANGPSSYEQYF

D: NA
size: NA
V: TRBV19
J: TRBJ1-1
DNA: TGTGCCAGGGGCGCAGGGGACACTGAAGCTTTCTTT
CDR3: CARGAGDTEAFF

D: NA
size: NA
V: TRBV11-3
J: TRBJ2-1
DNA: TGTGCCAGCAGCCCTACCTCCCTGTCTTACAATGAGCAGTTCTTC
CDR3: CASSPTSLSYNEQFF

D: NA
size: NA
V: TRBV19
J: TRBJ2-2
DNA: TGTGCCAGTAGTATGGTTCTAGTGGTGGCCGGGGAGCTGTTTTTT
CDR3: CASSMVLVVAGELFF

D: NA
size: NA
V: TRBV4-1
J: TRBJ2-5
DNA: TGCGCCAGCAGCCAAGAGTGGGGTGGGGAGACCCAGTACTTC
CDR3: CASSQEWGGETQYF

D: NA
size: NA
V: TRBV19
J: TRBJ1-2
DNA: TGTGCCAGTAGTATTTGGGCAGGAATGGAATATGGCTACACCTTC
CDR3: CASSIWAGMEYGYTF

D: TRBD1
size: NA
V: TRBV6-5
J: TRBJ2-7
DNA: TGTGCCAGCAGTTACTCCGGACAGGGGGCCTACGAGCAGTACTTC
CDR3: CASSYSGQGAYEQYF

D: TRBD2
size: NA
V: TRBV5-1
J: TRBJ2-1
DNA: TGCGCCAGCAGCTTAACTAGCGGGAGGGCTAAGTTGTACAATGAGCAGTTCTTC
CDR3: CASSLTSGRAKLYNEQFF

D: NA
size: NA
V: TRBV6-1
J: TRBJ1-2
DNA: TGTGCCAGCAGTGAAAGAGGTTCCGCGCACACCTTC
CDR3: CASSERGSAHTF

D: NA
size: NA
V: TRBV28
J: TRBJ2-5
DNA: TGTGCCAGCAGTCACCGTACAACAGATCAAGAGACCCAGTACTTC
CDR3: CASSHRTTDQETQYF

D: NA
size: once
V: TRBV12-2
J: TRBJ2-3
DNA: TGTGCAAGTCGCTTAGTGTCTTCCACAGATACGCAGTATTTT
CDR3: CASRLVSSTDTQYF

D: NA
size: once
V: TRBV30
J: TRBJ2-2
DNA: TGTGCCTGGAGTCCCCAGGGGCGCACCGGGGAGCTGTTTTTT
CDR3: CAWSPQGRTGELFF

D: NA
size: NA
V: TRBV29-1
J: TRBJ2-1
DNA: TGCAGCGTTGGGCAGGCGAGCAATGAGCAGTTCTTC
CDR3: CSVGQASNEQFF

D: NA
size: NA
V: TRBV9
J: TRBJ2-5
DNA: TGTGCCAGCAACCACCATGGGGCCGCAGAGACCCAGTACTTC
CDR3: CASNHHGAAETQYF

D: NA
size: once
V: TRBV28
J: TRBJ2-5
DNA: TGTGCCAGCAGCTCGGGACCCCTGTACCAAGAGACCCAGTACTTC
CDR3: CASSSGPLYQETQYF

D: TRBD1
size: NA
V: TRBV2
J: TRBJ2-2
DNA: TGTGCCAGCAGAGCGGGACAGGGGAACACCGGGGAGCTGTTTTTT
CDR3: CASRAGQGNTGELFF

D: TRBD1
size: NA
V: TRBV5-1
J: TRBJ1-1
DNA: TGCGCCAGCAGCCCAATCACAGGGGGCGAGAACACTGAAGCTTTCTTT
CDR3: CASSPITGGENTEAFF

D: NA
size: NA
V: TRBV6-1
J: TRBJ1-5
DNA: TGTGCCAGCAGTGAGACAGGTAACAATCAGCCCCAGCATTTT
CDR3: CASSETGNNQPQHF

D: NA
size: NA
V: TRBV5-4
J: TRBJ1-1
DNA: TGTGCCAGCAGCTTCCCCCCCTGGGACACTGAAGCTTTCTTT
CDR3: CASSFPPWDTEAFF

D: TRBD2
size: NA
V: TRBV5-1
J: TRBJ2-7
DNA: TGCGCCAGCAGCTTGGGGGGAACTAGCGGGGTCTACGAGCAGTACTTC
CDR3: CASSLGGTSGVYEQYF

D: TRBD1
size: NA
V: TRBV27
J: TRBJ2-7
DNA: TGTGCCAGCATGGAGGCCGGGACAGGGAACTACGAGCAGTACTTC
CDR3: CASMEAGTGNYEQYF

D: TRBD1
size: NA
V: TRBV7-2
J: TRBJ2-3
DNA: TGTGCCAGCAGCTCTTACTTCCCGGGCAGGGGGCCCACAGATACGCAGTATTTT
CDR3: CASSSYFPGRGPTDTQYF

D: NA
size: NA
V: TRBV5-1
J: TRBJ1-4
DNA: TGCGCCAGCTCGCCCGGGACTCACGCAACTAATGAAAAACTGTTTTTT
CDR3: CASSPGTHATNEKLFF

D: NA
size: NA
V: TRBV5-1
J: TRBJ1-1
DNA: TGCGCCAGCAGCTCCAGGCTGAACACTGAAGCTTTCTTT
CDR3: CASSSRLNTEAFF

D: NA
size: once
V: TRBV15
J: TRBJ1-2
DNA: TGTGCCACCAGCAGAGATGTGGGAGGATATGGCTACACCTTC
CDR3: CATSRDVGGYGYTF

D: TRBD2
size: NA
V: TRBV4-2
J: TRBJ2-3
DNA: TGTGCCAGCTCAAGGAAAGCGGGAGGGCACTCCCCAGATACGCAGTATTTT
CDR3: CASSRKAGGHSPDTQYF

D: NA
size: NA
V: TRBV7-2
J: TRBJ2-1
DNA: TGTGCCAGCAGCTTAGAGGAAGGAGTGATCGAGCAGTTCTTC
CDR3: CASSLEEGVIEQFF

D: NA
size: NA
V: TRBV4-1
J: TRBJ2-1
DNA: TGCGCCAGCAGCCAAGATCGGCTCCTCAATGAGCAGTTCTTC
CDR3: CASSQDRLLNEQFF

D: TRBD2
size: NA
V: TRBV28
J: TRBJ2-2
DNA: TGTGCCAGCACCACCCCAGCGGGACTGGGGGAGCTGTTTTTT
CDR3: CASTTPAGLGELFF

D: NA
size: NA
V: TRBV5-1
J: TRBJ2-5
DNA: TGCGCCAGCAGGATGGGACACGCCCGAGAGGAGACCCAGTACTTC
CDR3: CASRMGHAREETQYF

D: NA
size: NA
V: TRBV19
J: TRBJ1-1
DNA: TGTGCCAGTAGTACTGGACAGATACAGAACACTGAAGCTTTCTTT
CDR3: CASSTGQIQNTEAFF

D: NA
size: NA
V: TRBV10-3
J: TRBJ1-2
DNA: TGTGCCATCAGTGAGTCGGGACGCCGCGGTGGCTACACCTTC
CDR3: CAISESGRRGGYTF

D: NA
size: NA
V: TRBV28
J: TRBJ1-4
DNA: TGTGCCAGCAGTCCCCCCCAAGGGAAGCGTGAAAAACTGTTTTTT
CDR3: CASSPPQGKREKLFF

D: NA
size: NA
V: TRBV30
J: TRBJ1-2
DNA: TGTGCCTGGATGGACGTTCACTATGGCTACACCTTC
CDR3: CAWMDVHYGYTF

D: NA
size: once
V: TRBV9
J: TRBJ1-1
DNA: TGTGCCAGCAGCGTAGAGTGGAACACTGAAGCTTTCTTT
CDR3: CASSVEWNTEAFF

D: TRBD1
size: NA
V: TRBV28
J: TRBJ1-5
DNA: TGTGCCAGCAGCCGTATCGACAGGGTTGGAAATCAGCCCCAGCATTTT
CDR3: CASSRIDRVGNQPQHF

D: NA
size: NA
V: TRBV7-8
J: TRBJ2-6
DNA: TGTGCCAGCTATAGGAGTTCTGGGGCCAACGTCCTGACTTTC
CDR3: CASYRSSGANVLTF

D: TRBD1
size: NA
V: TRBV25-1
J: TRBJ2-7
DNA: TGTGCCAGCAGTCCGCGATGGACAGGGAACTACGAGCAGTACTTC
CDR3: CASSPRWTGNYEQYF

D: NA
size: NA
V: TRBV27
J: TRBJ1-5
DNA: TGTGCCAGCAGTGCAGGGAGGGAACAGCCCCAGCATTTT
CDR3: CASSAGREQPQHF

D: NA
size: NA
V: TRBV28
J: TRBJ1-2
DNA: TGTGCCAGCAGCCGCGGATTCTATGGCTACACCTTC
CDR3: CASSRGFYGYTF

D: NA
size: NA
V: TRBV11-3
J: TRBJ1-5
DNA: TGTGCCAGCAGCTTAGATCGGGCGGACTTGAGCAATCAGCCCCAGCATTTT
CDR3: CASSLDRADLSNQPQHF

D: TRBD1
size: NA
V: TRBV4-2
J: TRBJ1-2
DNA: TGTGCCAGCAGCCAAGTAATTATGGGACAGCCTAAAATTCCGCCTAACTATGGCTACACCTTC
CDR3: CASSQVIMGQPKIPPNYGYTF